This entry lists 27 T cell receptor beta chains sequenced from one sample in a study of blood T cell repertoires in COVID-19. TCRdb's table, derived via immunoSEQ multiplex PCR, lists solely in-frame clones and lacks some. Among about 120,000 clones, around 91% were seen once, and the ten largest hold under 4.5%. Sample: peripheral blood. The source of these receptors is a woman aged 55-70 years with COVID-19, enrolled during active disease.

The chain carries TRBV27 and TRBJ1-6; D call uncertain. This CDR3 contains 14 residues. The germline V gene has CDR1 MNHEY and CDR2 SMNVEV (reference sequence). V lost 8 bases and J 2 bases, leaving 10 bases between the germline ends. CDR3 sequence: CASSYLTYNSPLHF. The CDR3 DNA sequence: TGTGCCAGCTCCTACCTTACCTATAATTCACCCCTCCACTTT.

The chain carries TRBV10-3 and TRBJ1-5, with D perhaps matching TRBD1 (6 bases). Trimming shortened V by 3 bases and J by 7 bases, and 22 bases separated the two germline ends. The V gene's germline CDR1 is ENHRY and CDR2 SYGVKD. This CDR3 contains 17 residues. The CDR3 region has the DNA TGTGCCATCAGTGACCAAGAGGGGGGGCCCAGACGGCAGCCCCAGCATTTT. Its protein is CAISDQEGGPRRQPQHF.

The CDR3, as DNA: TGTGCCAGCAGCTTGTCGGGAGAGCACAATGAGCAGTTCTTC. It codes for CASSLSGEHNEQFF. The V gene is TRBV11-2, the J gene TRBJ2-1, with D perhaps TRBD2 (6 bases). The CDR3 is 14 residues long. V lost 3 bases, J lost 5 bases, and 11 bases lay in between. CDR1 is SGHAT, CDR2 FQNNGV, per germline.

This clone has a single count. The chain combines TRBV6-5 with TRBJ1-1, with unresolved D. Germline V lookup: CDR1 MNHEY, CDR2 SVGAGI. The CDR3 totals 12 residues. The V end lost 0 bases, the J end lost 9 bases, and 8 bases lay between the germline ends. The CDR3: CASSYSGQQAFF. CDR3 coding DNA: TGTGCCAGCAGTTACTCGGGCCAGCAAGCTTTCTTT.

A single count supports this clone. This rearrangement joins TRBV7-2 to TRBJ1-2; D unclear. V lost 6 bases and J 4 bases, leaving 6 bases between the germline ends. The CDR3 has 11 residues. Germline V lookup: CDR1 SGHTA, CDR2 FQGNSA. The CDR3 DNA reads as TGTGCCAGCAGTCCCTCCTATGGCTACACCTTC. This sequence encodes CASSPSYGYTF.

This chain links TRBV18 with TRBJ1-2; D may be TRBD1 (5 bases). From germline, CDR1 is KGHSH and CDR2 LQKENI. The CDR3 is made up of 14 amino acids. V lost 2 bases and J lost 4, with 11 bases in between. The CDR3 loop reads CASSPSGEAYGYTF. The CDR3 DNA is TGTGCCAGCTCACCATCGGGGGAGGCCTATGGCTACACCTTC. Variable domain in full (rest from reference TRBV18 and TRBJ1-2): NAGVMQNPRHLVRRRGQEARLRCSPMKGHSHVYWYRQLPEEGLKFMVYLQKENIIDESGMPKERFSAEFPKEGPSILRIQQVVRGDSAAYFCASSPSGEAYGYTFGSGTRLTVV.

V is TRBV7-2 and J is TRBJ1-1; TRBD1 might be the D (6 bases). CDR1 and CDR2 (germline): SGHTA, FQGNSA. V gave up 3 bases and J gave up 10 bases, with 15 bases separating them. The CDR3 sequence is 13 residues long. This CDR3 is CASSLVNRVSAFF. As DNA, the CDR3 is TGTGCCAGCAGCTTGGTTAACAGGGTATCAGCTTTCTTT. Looking up the rest from reference TRBV7-2 and TRBJ1-1 gives the full variable domain: GAGVSQSPSNKVTEKGKDVELRCDPISGHTALYWYRQSLGQGLEFLIYFQGNSAPDKSGLPSDRFSAERTGGSVSTLTIQRTQQEDSAVYLCASSLVNRVSAFFGQGTRLTVV.

CDR3 DNA sequence: TGTGCCAGCAGTTACGACCGGGACAGGGGACCCGGCTACACCTTC. This codes for CASSYDRDRGPGYTF. V usage is TRBV6-5 and J usage is TRBJ1-2, with 10 bases fitting TRBD1. The germline gives CDR1 MNHEY, CDR2 SVGAGI. V lost 2 bases, J lost 8 bases, and 8 bases stayed unmatched. This CDR3 comprises 15 residues.

The chain combines TRBV30 with TRBJ2-1, with 7 nucleotides matching TRBD2. V shed 2 bases and J 5 bases; nucleotides not matched to a gene: 15. From germline, CDR1 is GTSNPN and CDR2 SVGIG (reference sequence). The CDR3 is 17 amino acids. The chain's CDR3 is CAWSPPYFAGEHNEQFF. CDR3 DNA: TGTGCCTGGAGTCCTCCTTATTTCGCGGGGGAGCACAATGAGCAGTTCTTC.

The J gene is TRBJ1-3, the V gene TRBV4-2, with a possible D match to TRBD1 (6 bases). CDR1 and CDR2 (germline): LGHNA, YNFKEQ. The V end lost 0 bases, the J end lost 8 bases, and 14 bases lay between the germline ends. This CDR3 is built from 15 residues. DNA of the CDR3: TGTGCCAGCAGCCAAGACCGGGACAAGGGCTACACCATATATTTT. Encoded protein: CASSQDRDKGYTIYF.

The V gene is TRBV6-5, the J gene TRBJ1-4, with D perhaps matching TRBD1 (5 bases). This CDR3 has 14 amino acids. Germline lookup yields CDR1 MNHEY and CDR2 SVGAGI. Trimming stripped 5 bases from V and 3 bases from J, with 10 bases between. Here the CDR3 reads CASSPGSANEKLFF. CDR3 DNA: TGTGCCAGCAGTCCAGGGTCGGCTAATGAAAAACTGTTTTTT.

The V call is TRBV2, the J call TRBJ2-4; D gene ambiguous. The CDR3 has 11 amino acids. Germline CDR1 SNHLY, CDR2 FYNNEI. Trimming cost V 9 bases and J 5 bases, with 8 bases left between them. The CDR3 sequence is CARRLENIQYF. CDR3 nucleotide sequence: TGTGCCAGGCGACTGGAAAACATTCAGTACTTC. Looking up the rest from reference TRBV2 and TRBJ2-4 gives the full variable domain: EPEVTQTPSHQVTQMGQEVILRCVPISNHLYFYWYRQILGQKVEFLVSFYNNEISEKSEIFDDQFSVERPDGSNFTLKIRSTKLEDSAMYFCARRLENIQYFGAGTRLSVL.

The V and J genes are TRBV19 and TRBJ2-1; tentatively, D is TRBD2 (6 bases). Germline CDR1 reads LNHDA; CDR2 reads SQIVND (reference sequence). The CDR3 extends over 15 amino acids. Trimming removed 2 bases at V and 3 bases at J, with 11 bases between. CDR3 DNA: TGTGCCAGTAGTATAATAGGACTAATCTACAATGAGCAGTTCTTC. It translates to CASSIIGLIYNEQFF.

This clone was detected a few times. This rearrangement joins TRBV4-3 to TRBJ1-1; D call uncertain. Germline assignment: CDR1 LGHNA and CDR2 YSLEER. The CDR3 sequence is 14 residues long. V was cut by 5 bases and J by 2 bases, with 12 bases left in between. The CDR3 DNA is TGCGCCAGCAGCAACGTAGGAGCCAACACTGAAGCTTTCTTT. Amino acids: CASSNVGANTEAFF.

Points on this clone: This sample includes further DNA sequences coding for the same CDR3. The chain links TRBV6-5 to TRBJ2-3; D not certain. The CDR3 loop spans 11 amino acids. From germline, CDR1 is MNHEY and CDR2 SVGAGI. Trimming removed 7 bases at V and 5 bases at J, with 7 bases between. CDR3 protein: CASTRGDTQYF. CDR3 DNA: TGTGCCAGCACCAGAGGAGATACGCAGTATTTT.

This clone appeared once. V usage is TRBV19 and J usage is TRBJ2-7, with D unclear. The CDR3 has 13 residues. Trimming left V 4 bases short and J 4 bases short, with 11 bases between. The germline gives CDR1 LNHDA, CDR2 SQIVND (reference sequence). For the CDR3, the DNA is TGTGCCAGTAGTACCGGGTACGGTTACGAGCAGTACTTC. It translates to CASSTGYGYEQYF. Supplemented by reference TRBV19 and TRBJ2-7, the full variable domain reads DGGITQSPKYLFRKEGQNVTLSCEQNLNHDAMYWYRQDPGQGLRLIYYSQIVNDFQKGDIAEGYSVSREKKESFPLTVTSAQKNPTAFYLCASSTGYGYEQYFGPGTRLTVT.

Here the CDR3 DNA reads TGTGCCAGCAGCTCCACTCAGGTAATCACTGAAGCTTTCTTT. Residues: CASSSTQVITEAFF. The V call is TRBV7-9, the J call TRBJ1-1; D gene unclear. V was cut by 4 bases and J by 4 bases, with 13 bases left in between. Germline lookup yields CDR1 SEHNR and CDR2 FQNEAQ (reference sequence). CDR3 length: 14 amino acids.

This clone was picked up one time. Other DNA sequences from this sample encode an identical CDR3 as well. The chain carries TRBV5-1 and TRBJ1-5; D uncertain. The CDR3 contains 15 residues. V dropped 0 bases and J dropped 0 bases, with 7 bases sitting between them. CDR1 is SGHRS and CDR2 is YFSETQ in the germline V gene. The CDR3, as DNA: TGCGCCAGCAGCTTGGTTCCAGGTAGCAATCAGCCCCAGCATTTT. Translated: CASSLVPGSNQPQHF. The whole variable domain, filled in from reference TRBV5-1 and TRBJ1-5, reads KAGVTQTPRYLIKTRGQQVTLSCSPISGHRSVSWYQQTPGQGLQFLFEYFSETQRNKGNFPGRFSGRQFSNSRSEMNVSTLELGDSALYLCASSLVPGSNQPQHFGDGTRLSIL.

The V and J genes are TRBV5-4 and TRBJ1-4, with D tentatively TRBD1 (5 bases). Looked up from germline, CDR1 is SGHNT and CDR2 is YYREEE (reference sequence). The CDR3 totals 14 residues. V was trimmed by 2 bases and J by 8 bases, leaving 13 bases between them. The CDR3 DNA reads as TGTGCCAGCAGCTTCGGGGGAGATGTAGAAAAACTGTTTTTT. This sequence encodes CASSFGGDVEKLFF.

This rearrangement joins TRBV7-9 to TRBJ2-3; 9 positions agree with TRBD2. The germline V gene has CDR1 SEHNR and CDR2 FQNEAQ (reference sequence). There are 17 residues in the CDR3. J was trimmed by 0 bases and V by 1 base; bases with no gene match: 5. This CDR3 reads CASSLGASGVSTDTQYF. In DNA form, the CDR3 reads TGTGCCAGCAGCTTAGGAGCTAGCGGGGTCAGCACAGATACGCAGTATTTT.

The gene calls are TRBV5-4 and TRBJ2-7; maybe TRBD1 (5 bases). CDR1 and CDR2 from the germline V gene are SGHNT and YYREEE (reference sequence). The CDR3 has 13 residues. V was trimmed by 0 bases and J by 4 bases, leaving 8 bases between them. CDR3 protein: CASSLAGNYEQYF. The CDR3, as DNA: TGTGCCAGCAGCTTGGCAGGGAATTACGAGCAGTACTTC.

The chain is built from TRBV21-1 and TRBJ2-2; the table's D gene call, TRBD1, was not cross checked with the DNA. TRBV21-1 is a pseudogene locus. The CDR3 is 17 residues long. CDR3 protein: CASSLTVGHKDTGELFF. CDR3 in DNA: TGTGCCAGCAGCCTAACGGTAGGACATAAGGACACCGGGGAGCTGTTTTTT.

This clone came up once. The chain links TRBV2 to TRBJ1-1, with D maybe TRBD1 (6 bases). V was clipped by 7 bases and J by 5 bases, with 17 bases between them. Per germline, CDR1 SNHLY and CDR2 FYNNEI. CDR3 length equals 14 residues. CDR3: CASNPTGSSTEAFF. The CDR3 nucleotides read TGTGCCAGCAACCCAACAGGGTCGAGTACTGAAGCTTTCTTT.

This clone was counted a few times. The CDR3 protein is CASSPDWDSGNTIYF. The CDR3 nucleotides read TGTGCCAGCAGTCCGGACTGGGACTCTGGAAACACCATATATTTT. The chain recombines TRBV6-5 with TRBJ1-3; no clear D. Trimming took off 5 bases at V and 0 bases at J, with 11 bases between the two ends. The CDR3 runs to 15 residues. Germline CDR1 and CDR2: MNHEY and SVGAGI.

This chain joins TRBV7-3 and TRBJ2-7; 11 bases match TRBD2. This CDR3 has 15 residues. CDR1 and CDR2 from the germline V gene are SGHTA and FQGTGA. V shed 2 bases and J 5 bases; nucleotides not matched to a gene: 5. The CDR3 DNA sequence: TGTGCCAGCAGCTTAGTTAGCGGGGGGGTCCACGAGCAGTACTTC. This sequence encodes CASSLVSGGVHEQYF.

The chain recombines TRBV19 with TRBJ1-2; TRBD1 matches 7 bases. Germline CDR1 LNHDA, CDR2 SQIVND (reference sequence). The CDR3 is made up of 15 amino acids. The J segment lost 7 bases and the V segment lost 5 bases, leaving 13 bases of the junction unmatched. The CDR3 reads CASSPGTDVMPGYTF. CDR3 DNA: TGTGCCAGTAGTCCCGGGACAGATGTAATGCCTGGCTACACCTTC. The full variable domain, rest sourced from reference TRBV19 and TRBJ1-2, is DGGITQSPKYLFRKEGQNVTLSCEQNLNHDAMYWYRQDPGQGLRLIYYSQIVNDFQKGDIAEGYSVSREKKESFPLTVTSAQKNPTAFYLCASSPGTDVMPGYTFGSGTRLTVV.

The rearrangement joins TRBV5-4 to TRBJ1-5, with 8 nucleotides matching TRBD1. The CDR3 has 14 amino acids. From germline, CDR1 is SGHNT and CDR2 YYREEE (reference sequence). The V segment lost 4 bases and the J segment 7 bases; nucleotides outside the gene matches: 7. This CDR3 is CASSLAGGAQPQHF. CDR3 in DNA: TGTGCCAGCAGCCTCGCAGGGGGCGCACAGCCCCAGCATTTT.